This TCR beta chain came from a study of beta chain features in type 1 diabetes. Across the whole study: Patients did not differ from healthy donors in age, gender or cell yield.

Overall study results and limits: Shortening that was moderate but significant affected the TCRB CDR3s of Type 1 diabetes patients in all four CD4+ subsets. These data did not resolve whether HLA type affects TCRB rearrangement.

The study reverse transcribed the entire isolated RNA, so it sequenced expressed TCRB transcripts. TCRdb's table, derived via immunoSEQ multiplex PCR, lists solely in-frame clones and lacks some. The table lists roughly 400,000 clones, around a tenth of them singletons. This clone showed up just a few times. Its antigen is unidentified. A single heparinised blood sample, averaging around 120 mL, was obtained per donor. Cells sorted by CD45RO/CCR7/CD25/CD127/CD95/CD27 comprised CD4+ naive, central memory, regulatory and stem cell-like memory cells. Germline V lookup: CDR1 LGHNT, CDR2 FRNRAP. V was clipped by 3 bases and J by 5 bases; unmatched bases: 4. This CDR3 is 15 amino acids long.

The TCR comes from a man younger than 40 with type 1 diabetes. Specimen: central memory CD4+ T cells from blood. The chain is built from TRBV12-5 and TRBJ2-5; 12 bases line up with TRBD1. For the CDR3, the DNA is TGTGCTAGTGGTTTCGGGACAGGGGGCATGGAGACCCAGTACTTC. This sequence encodes CASGFGTGGMETQYF.